This TCR beta chain came from a study of regulatory T cells in long-lasting Graves disease. Overall study results and limits: Those with persistent disease had in common more public clonotypes (more than 2,500) than new patients (roughly 970).

The sample holds a few counts of this clonotype. Antigen unknown. The TCR beta library used iRepertoire HTBI primers with Arm-PCR amplification of CDR3. In the original analysis: The identification of under 65 TRBV and roughly 14 TRBJ segments was made across samples. TCRdb independently ran MiXCR on the multiplex PCR reads; one entry per CDR3 protein. Here the V and J calls rest on TCRdb's processing, not on the authors' analysis. The data contain roughly 510,000 distinct CDR3 sequences, 15% to 20% of them singletons. Regarding time point: newly diagnosed GD, antithyroid drugs for less than 3 months. From RNA extracted from PBMCs, the TCR library was made. This CDR3 spans 15 amino acids. Germline V gives CDR1 SGDLS, CDR2 YYNGEE. V shed 2 bases and J shed 0 bases, with 11 bases lying between them. These same data were also listed under a study on T cells in Graves' hyperthyroidism and ophthalmopathy. That source notes: Graves' hyperthyroidism was deemed stable absent ophthalmopathy progression within 18 months.

The sequence was collected from a man aged 18 to 30 with Graves disease. The sample consisted of peripheral blood mononuclear cells (PBMCs), taken at new diagnosis, from a patient treated with antithyroid drugs. The chain recombines TRBV9 with TRBJ1-2, with D unclear. This chain's CDR3 is CASSVYREANYGYTF. The CDR3 bases are TGTGCCAGCAGCGTCTACCGTGAAGCTAACTATGGCTACACCTTC.